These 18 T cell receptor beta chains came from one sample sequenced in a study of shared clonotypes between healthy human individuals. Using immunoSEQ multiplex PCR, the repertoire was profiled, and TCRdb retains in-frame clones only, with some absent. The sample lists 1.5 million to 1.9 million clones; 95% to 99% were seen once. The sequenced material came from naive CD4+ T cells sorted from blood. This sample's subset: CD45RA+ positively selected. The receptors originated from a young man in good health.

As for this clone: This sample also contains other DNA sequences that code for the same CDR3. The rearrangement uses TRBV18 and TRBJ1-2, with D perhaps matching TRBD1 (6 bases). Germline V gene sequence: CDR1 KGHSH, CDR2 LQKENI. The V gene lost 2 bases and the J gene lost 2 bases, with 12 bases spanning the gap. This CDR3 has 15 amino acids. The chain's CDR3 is CASSPRGQPNYGYTF. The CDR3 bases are TGTGCCAGCTCACCAAGGGGACAACCAAACTATGGCTACACCTTC.

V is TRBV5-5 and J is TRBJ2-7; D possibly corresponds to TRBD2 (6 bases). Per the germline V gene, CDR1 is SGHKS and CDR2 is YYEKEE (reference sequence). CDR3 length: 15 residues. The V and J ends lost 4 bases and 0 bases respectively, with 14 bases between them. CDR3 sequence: CASSQKSGFSYEQYF. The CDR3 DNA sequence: TGTGCCAGCAGCCAAAAAAGCGGGTTCTCCTACGAGCAGTACTTC.

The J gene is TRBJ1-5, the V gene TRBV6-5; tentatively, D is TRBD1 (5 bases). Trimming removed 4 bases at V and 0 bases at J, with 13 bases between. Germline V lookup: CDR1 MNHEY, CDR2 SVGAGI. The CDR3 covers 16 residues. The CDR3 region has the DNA TGTGCCAGCAGTTCCTCCTCGGGGGGTAGCAATCAGCCCCAGCATTTT. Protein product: CASSSSSGGSNQPQHF.

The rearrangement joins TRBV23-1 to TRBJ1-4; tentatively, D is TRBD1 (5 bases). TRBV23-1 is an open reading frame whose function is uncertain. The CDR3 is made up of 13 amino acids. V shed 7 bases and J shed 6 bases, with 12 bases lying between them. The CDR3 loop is CASTPGPYEKLFF. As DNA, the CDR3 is TGCGCCAGCACCCCGGGACCCTATGAAAAACTGTTTTTT.

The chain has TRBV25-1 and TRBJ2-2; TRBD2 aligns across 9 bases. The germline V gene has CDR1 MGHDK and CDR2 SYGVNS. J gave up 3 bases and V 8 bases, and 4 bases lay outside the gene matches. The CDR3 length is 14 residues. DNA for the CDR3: TGTGCCAGCGAGAAGCGGGAGGACACCGGGGAGCTGTTTTTT. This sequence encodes CASEKREDTGELFF.

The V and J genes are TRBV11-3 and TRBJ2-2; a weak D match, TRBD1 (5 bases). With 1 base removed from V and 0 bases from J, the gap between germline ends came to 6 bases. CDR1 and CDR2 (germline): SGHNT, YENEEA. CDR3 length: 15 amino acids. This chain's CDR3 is CASSLGQPNTGELFF. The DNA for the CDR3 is TGTGCCAGCAGCTTAGGACAGCCGAACACCGGGGAGCTGTTTTTT.

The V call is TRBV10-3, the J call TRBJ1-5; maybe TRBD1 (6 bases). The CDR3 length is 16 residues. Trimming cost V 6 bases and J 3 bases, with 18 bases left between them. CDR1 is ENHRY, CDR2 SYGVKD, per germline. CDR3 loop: CAISPQGKGDNQPQHF. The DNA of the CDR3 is TGTGCCATCAGCCCCCAGGGGAAGGGGGACAATCAGCCCCAGCATTTT.

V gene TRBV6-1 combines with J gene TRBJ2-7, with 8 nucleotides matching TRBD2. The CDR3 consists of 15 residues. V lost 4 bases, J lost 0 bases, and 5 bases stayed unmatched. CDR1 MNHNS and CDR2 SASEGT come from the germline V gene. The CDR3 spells CASSATGTSSYEQYF. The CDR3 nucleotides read TGTGCCAGCAGTGCGACCGGGACTAGCTCCTACGAGCAGTACTTC.

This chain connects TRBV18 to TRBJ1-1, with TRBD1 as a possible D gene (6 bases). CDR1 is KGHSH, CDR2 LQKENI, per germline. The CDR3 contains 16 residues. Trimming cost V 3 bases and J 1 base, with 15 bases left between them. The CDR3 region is CASSPSQGQGNTEAFF. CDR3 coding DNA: TGTGCCAGCTCACCTAGCCAGGGGCAGGGGAACACTGAAGCTTTCTTT.

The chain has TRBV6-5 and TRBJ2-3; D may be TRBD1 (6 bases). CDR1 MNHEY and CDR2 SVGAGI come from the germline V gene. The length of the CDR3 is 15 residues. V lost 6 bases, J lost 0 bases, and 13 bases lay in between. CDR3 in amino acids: CASSKQGASTDTQYF. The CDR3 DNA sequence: TGTGCCAGCAGCAAACAGGGTGCCAGCACAGATACGCAGTATTTT.

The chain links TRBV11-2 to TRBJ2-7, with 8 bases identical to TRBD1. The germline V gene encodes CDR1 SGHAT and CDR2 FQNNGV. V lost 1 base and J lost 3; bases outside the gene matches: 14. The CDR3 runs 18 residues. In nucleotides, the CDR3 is TGTGCCAGCAGCTTAGTTTTGAAGGGCCGGACAGGGCACTACGAGCAGTACTTC. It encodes CASSLVLKGRTGHYEQYF.

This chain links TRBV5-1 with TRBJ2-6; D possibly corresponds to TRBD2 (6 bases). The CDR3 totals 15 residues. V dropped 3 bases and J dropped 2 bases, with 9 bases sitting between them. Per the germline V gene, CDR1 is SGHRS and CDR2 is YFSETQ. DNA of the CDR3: TGCGCCAGCAGCTCGCGGGGCACTGGGGCCAACGTCCTGACTTTC. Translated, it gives CASSSRGTGANVLTF.

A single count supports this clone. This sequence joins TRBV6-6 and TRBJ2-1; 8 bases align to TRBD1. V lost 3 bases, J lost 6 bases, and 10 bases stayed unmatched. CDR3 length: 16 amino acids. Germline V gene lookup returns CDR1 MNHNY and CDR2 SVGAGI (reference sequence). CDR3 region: CASSYGSDRDGNEQFF. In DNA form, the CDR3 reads TGTGCCAGCAGTTATGGGTCGGACAGGGACGGCAATGAGCAGTTCTTC.

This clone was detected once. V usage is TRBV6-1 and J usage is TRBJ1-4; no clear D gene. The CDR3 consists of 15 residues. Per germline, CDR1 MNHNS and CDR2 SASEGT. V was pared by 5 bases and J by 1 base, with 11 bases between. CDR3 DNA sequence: TGTGCCAGCAGTCTCCCCCCTGGAACTAATGAAAAACTGTTTTTT. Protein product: CASSLPPGTNEKLFF.

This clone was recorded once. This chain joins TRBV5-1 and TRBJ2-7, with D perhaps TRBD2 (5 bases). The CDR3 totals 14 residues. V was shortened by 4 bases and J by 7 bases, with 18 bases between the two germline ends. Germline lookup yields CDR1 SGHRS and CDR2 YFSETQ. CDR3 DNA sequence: TGCGCCAGCAGCCAACCGGCGGGTTCTGGGGAGCAGTACTTC. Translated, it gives CASSQPAGSGEQYF.

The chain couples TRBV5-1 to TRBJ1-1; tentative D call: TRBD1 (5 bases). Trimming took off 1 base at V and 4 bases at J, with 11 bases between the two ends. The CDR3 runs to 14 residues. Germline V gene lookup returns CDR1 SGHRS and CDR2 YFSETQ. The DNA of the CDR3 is TGCGCCAGCAGCTTGCGGGAGGGGAGCACTGAAGCTTTCTTT. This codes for CASSLREGSTEAFF.

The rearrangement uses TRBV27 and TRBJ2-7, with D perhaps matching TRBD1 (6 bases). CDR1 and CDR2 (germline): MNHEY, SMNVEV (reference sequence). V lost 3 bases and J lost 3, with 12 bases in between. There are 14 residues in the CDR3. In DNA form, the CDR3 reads TGTGCCAGCAGTTTTAAAATGGACAGCTACGAGCAGTACTTC. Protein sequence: CASSFKMDSYEQYF.

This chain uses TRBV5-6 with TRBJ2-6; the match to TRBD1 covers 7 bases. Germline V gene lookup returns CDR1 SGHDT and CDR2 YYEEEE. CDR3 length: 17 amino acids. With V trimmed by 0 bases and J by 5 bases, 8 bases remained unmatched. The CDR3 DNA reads TGTGCCAGCAGCTTGGATCAGGGGGTCGTATGGGCCAACGTCCTGACTTTC. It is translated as CASSLDQGVVWANVLTF.